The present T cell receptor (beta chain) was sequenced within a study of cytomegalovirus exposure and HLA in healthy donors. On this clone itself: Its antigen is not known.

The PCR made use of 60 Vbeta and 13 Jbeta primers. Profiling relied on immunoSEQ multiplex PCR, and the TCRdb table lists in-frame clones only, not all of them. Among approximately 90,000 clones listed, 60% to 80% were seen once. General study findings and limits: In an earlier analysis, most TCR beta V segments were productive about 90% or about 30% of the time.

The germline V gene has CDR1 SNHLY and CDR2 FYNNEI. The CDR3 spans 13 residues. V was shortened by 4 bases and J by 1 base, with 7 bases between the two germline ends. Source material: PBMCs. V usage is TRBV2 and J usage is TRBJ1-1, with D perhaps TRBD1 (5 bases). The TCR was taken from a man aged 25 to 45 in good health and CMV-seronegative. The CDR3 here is CASSAQGNTEAFF. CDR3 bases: TGTGCCAGCAGTGCCCAGGGGAACACTGAAGCTTTCTTT.